A single sample gave rise to the 19 T cell receptor beta chains below, sequenced in a study of blood T cells in healthy people across ages. A second roughly 7 to 12 cycle PCR used barcoded and J-beta primers. Via MiXCR, TCRdb re-called the 5' RACE reads, giving one row per CDR3 protein. The sample consists of hundreds of thousands of distinct CDR3 sequences, under 40% of them appearing once. The sample consisted of blood. All receptors derive from a man younger than 35 in good health.

As DNA, the CDR3 is TGCAGCCTATTAGAGCGGATCAATGAAAAACTGTTTTTT. This encodes CSLLERINEKLFF. The chain uses TRBV29-1 and TRBJ1-4; D gene uncertain. Germline V lookup: CDR1 SQVTM, CDR2 ANQGSEA. V lost 8 bases and J 5 bases, leaving 15 bases between the germline ends. The CDR3 runs 13 residues.

This clonotype was seen many times. V gene TRBV20-1 combines with J gene TRBJ1-5, with a possible D match to TRBD1 (5 bases). CDR1 is DFQATT, CDR2 SNEGSKA, per germline (reference sequence). There are 13 residues in the CDR3. The V end was cut by 1 base, the J end by 4 bases, with 8 bases between. CDR3 in DNA: TGCAGTGCTAGAGGGGACCCTAATCAGCCCCAGCATTTT. It is translated as CSARGDPNQPQHF.

In its sample, this clonotype was seen many times. The chain carries TRBV7-2 and TRBJ2-3; TRBD2 is a possible D gene (5 bases). This CDR3 has 18 amino acids. Germline V CDR1 and CDR2: SGHTA, FQGNSA. V was clipped by 2 bases and J by 2 bases, with 20 bases between them. DNA of the CDR3: TGTGCCAGCAGCTTATTGAGTTCTGCGGGTTTCGACACAGATACGCAGTATTTT. It is translated as CASSLLSSAGFDTDTQYF.

The chain employs TRBV9 and TRBJ2-3; TRBD2 is a possible D gene (6 bases). With 0 bases removed from V and 3 bases from J, the gap between germline ends came to 11 bases. Looked up from germline, CDR1 is SGDLS and CDR2 is YYNGEE. This CDR3 contains 15 residues. This CDR3 is CASSVVRGLTDTQYF. DNA of the CDR3: TGTGCCAGCAGCGTAGTGCGGGGTTTAACAGATACGCAGTATTTT.

This clonotype was picked up a small number of times. V gene TRBV27 combines with J gene TRBJ2-7, with TRBD1 identical over 7 bases. This CDR3 has 15 residues. Per the germline V gene, CDR1 is MNHEY and CDR2 is SMNVEV (reference sequence). V gave up 5 bases and J gave up 4 bases; unmatched junction bases: 11. The DNA for the CDR3 is TGTGCCAGCAGTATCTCCGGGACAGCCCAATACGAGCAGTACTTC. It yields the protein CASSISGTAQYEQYF.

In the case of this clonotype: Since a much larger clone is just one base distant, this may be a read error. V gene TRBV10-3 combines with J gene TRBJ1-6; no firm D call. The CDR3 is made up of 18 amino acids. CDR1 is ENHRY and CDR2 is SYGVKD in the germline V gene. Trimming pared 0 bases from V and 0 bases from J, leaving 12 bases between. The CDR3 DNA follows: TGTGCCATCAGTGAGTCCTTCGGCGAGGGCTCCTATAATTCACCCCTCCACTTT. Translated, it gives CAISESFGEGSYNSPLHF.

This clonotype was counted between two and nine times. The chain carries TRBV4-3 and TRBJ2-1, with D tentatively TRBD1 or TRBD2 (6 bases each). Between the trimmed V and J ends, which lost 2 bases and 4 bases, there was a span of 12 bases. CDR1 LGHNA and CDR2 YSLEER come from the germline V gene. The CDR3 spans 15 residues. CDR3 sequence: CASSQRGAGYNEQFF. DNA of the CDR3: TGCGCCAGCAGCCAAAGGGGGGCCGGGTACAATGAGCAGTTCTTC.

The V and J genes are TRBV7-9 and TRBJ2-5; possible D gene TRBD1, 5 bases. The CDR3 length is 16 residues. The ends were cut back, 0 bases at V and 11 bases at J, with 22 bases in the middle. Germline loops: CDR1 SEHNR, CDR2 FQNEAQ (reference sequence). CDR3 loop: CASSLAMDTYRNEQYF. DNA for the CDR3: TGTGCCAGCAGCTTAGCGATGGACACCTACCGCAATGAGCAGTACTTC. Using reference TRBV7-9 and TRBJ2-5 for the parts outside the CDR3, the full variable domain is DTGVSQNPRHKITKRGQNVTFRCDPISEHNRLYWYRQTLGQGPEFLTYFQNEAQLEKSRLLSDRFSAERPKGSFSTLEIQRTEQGDSAMYLCASSLAMDTYRNEQYFGPGTRLLVL.

Turning to this clonotype: The germline gene is not matched at one end of the junction; a read error may be the cause. The V call is TRBV29-1, the J call TRBJ2-1, with 10 bases fitting TRBD2. Germline lookup yields CDR1 SQVTM and CDR2 ANQGSEA. CDR3 length equals 15 residues. As DNA, the CDR3 is TGCGGCGTTGAGGACCTAGCGGGGGTCTACAATGAGCAGTTCTTC. Its protein is CGVEDLAGVYNEQFF.

In its sample, this clonotype was seen a few times. CDR3 DNA sequence: TGCAGTGCTACAATACTAGCGGGCTCCTACAATGAGCAGTACTTC. This encodes CSATILAGSYNEQYF. The chain couples TRBV20-1 to TRBJ2-1; 9 positions match TRBD2. The DNA matches TRBJ2-7 better at its end, which makes the J call doubtful. The CDR3 totals 15 residues. Per the germline V gene, CDR1 is DFQATT and CDR2 is SNEGSKA (reference sequence).

A few counts support this clonotype. This rearrangement joins TRBV28 to TRBJ2-2; unclear D gene. V was cut by 3 bases and J by 3 bases, with 14 bases left in between. This CDR3 comprises 16 residues. CDR1 is MDHEN, CDR2 SYDVKM, per germline. CDR3 amino acids: CASSFPRQADTGELFF. CDR3 DNA: TGTGCCAGCAGTTTTCCCCGGCAGGCCGACACCGGGGAGCTGTTTTTT. Full variable domain (missing parts from reference TRBV28 and TRBJ2-2): DVKVTQSSRYLVKRTGEKVFLECVQDMDHENMFWYRQDPGLGLRLIYFSYDVKMKEKGDIPEGYSVSREKKERFSLILESASTNQTSMYLCASSFPRQADTGELFFGEGSRLTVL.

The genes are TRBV6-1 and TRBJ2-3; D might be TRBD1 (7 bases). The CDR3 loop spans 16 amino acids. With 5 bases removed from V and 2 bases from J, the gap between germline ends came to 17 bases. The germline V gene has CDR1 MNHNS and CDR2 SASEGT. The CDR3 DNA follows: TGTGCCAGCAGTTTTTTTCGGGGGACAGACACAGATACGCAGTATTTT. It translates to CASSFFRGTDTDTQYF.

This clonotype has just a few counts. V gene TRBV12-3 or TRBV12-4 combines with J gene TRBJ2-1; 7 positions match TRBD1. After removal of 6 bases from V and 6 bases from J, the junction contained 8 bases not matched to a gene. The CDR3 is made up of 14 amino acids. The CDR3 DNA sequence: TGTGCCAGCAGCCCTCAGACAGGGTTCAATGAGCAGTTCTTC. It yields the protein CASSPQTGFNEQFF.

V usage is TRBV7-9 and J usage is TRBJ1-2; D possibly corresponds to TRBD1 (5 bases). This CDR3 spans 19 amino acids. Germline CDR1 SEHNR, CDR2 FQNEAQ (reference sequence). Deletions cut 5 bases from V and 6 bases from J, with 31 bases between. The CDR3 is CASSQIKTSVRGDADGYTF. The CDR3 DNA is TGTGCCAGCAGCCAGATTAAAACCTCGGTCCGGGGGGATGCGGATGGCTACACCTTC.

The rearrangement uses TRBV5-1 and TRBJ2-3, with D hard to call. The V and J ends lost 4 bases and 2 bases respectively, with 11 bases between them. This CDR3 contains 14 residues. Germline V gene lookup returns CDR1 SGHRS and CDR2 YFSETQ. CDR3 amino acids: CASSVAAATDTQYF. The CDR3 nucleotides are TGCGCCAGCAGCGTGGCGGCAGCCACAGATACGCAGTATTTT.

The rearrangement uses TRBV6-5 and TRBJ1-1; tentatively, D is TRBD1 (5 bases). CDR1 is MNHEY, CDR2 SVGAGI, per germline. The germline V and J ends were trimmed by 6 bases and 1 base, with 18 bases remaining between them. The CDR3 is 16 residues long. The CDR3 spells CASSYRRPRGNTEAFF. As DNA, the CDR3 is TGTGCCAGCAGCTACCGACGGCCAAGGGGGAACACTGAAGCTTTCTTT.

The rearrangement joins TRBV7-9 to TRBJ2-3; no definite D call. This CDR3 has 13 amino acids. Per germline, CDR1 SEHNR and CDR2 FQNEAQ (reference sequence). Trimming took off 5 bases at V and 4 bases at J, with 10 bases between the two ends. The CDR3 spells CASSIGEADTQYF. CDR3 coding DNA: TGTGCCAGCAGCATAGGAGAGGCAGATACGCAGTATTTT.

The J gene is TRBJ2-7, the V gene TRBV5-1, with TRBD1 identical over 9 bases. With 1 base clipped from V and 1 base from J, the junction kept 9 bases outside the gene matches. The CDR3 is 17 residues long. CDR1 SGHRS and CDR2 YFSETQ come from the germline V gene. DNA for the CDR3: TGCGCCAGCAGCTTGTGGTATAGGGGGACAGGGTCCTACGAGCAGTACTTC. Amino acid sequence: CASSLWYRGTGSYEQYF.

This clonotype came up a few times. This chain links TRBV27 with TRBJ1-1, with D unclear. The CDR3 sequence is 14 residues long. The V end lost 5 bases, the J end lost 3 bases, and 13 bases lay between the germline ends. CDR1 MNHEY and CDR2 SMNVEV come from the germline V gene (reference sequence). The CDR3 coding sequence is TGTGCCAGCAGTCCCTCGGGCGGGTACACTGAAGCTTTCTTT. It translates to CASSPSGGYTEAFF.